This is a list of T cell receptor beta chains from one sample in a study of identical twins. TCRdb called the 5' RACE reads again in MiXCR, with one record for every CDR3 protein. The sample carries around 1.7 million distinct CDR3 sequences, 32% recorded once. Sequencing used cord blood. The receptors derive from a newborn girl in good health. Each CDR3 is given with its conserved first and last residue. A D gene is named only where the DNA matches it firmly. Clone sizes are given selectively: once, few, many, or a class where the clone is expanded.

J,D,length,V,size,CDR3,DNA
TRBJ2-5,.,16,TRBV7-9,.,CASSLIPGATRETQYF,TGTGCCAGCAGCTTAATTCCGGGGGCAACTAGAGAGACCCAGTACTTC
TRBJ2-7,.,11,TRBV24-1,.,CATPGQETRYF,TGTGCCACCCCAGGGCAAGAGACCCGGTACTTC
TRBJ1-1,.,11,TRBV20-1,.,CSAWTILLPFF,TGCAGTGCCTGGACAATCCTATTGCCCTTCTTT
TRBJ1-1,.,12,TRBV28,few,CASSPLPPEAFF,TGTGCCAGCAGTCCCTTGCCGCCCGAAGCTTTCTTT
TRBJ1-6,.,17,TRBV5-1,.,CASSSGDTFFQNSPLHF,TGCGCCAGCAGCTCTGGGGACACCTTCTTTCAAAATTCACCCCTCCACTTT
TRBJ2-7,TRBD1,14,TRBV28,few,CASSLSWTGYEQYF,TGTGCCAGCAGTTTATCATGGACAGGGTACGAGCAGTACTTC
TRBJ2-1,.,14,TRBV20-1,.,CSPNRDPTPHEQFF,TGCAGCCCAAACCGGGACCCGACACCGCATGAGCAGTTCTTC
TRBJ2-7,.,13,TRBV4-2,few,CASSQGYPYEQYF,TGTGCCAGCAGCCAAGGGTACCCCTACGAGCAGTACTTC
TRBJ2-7,TRBD2,15,TRBV28,.,CANIPGLSSGYEQYF,TGTGCCAACATTCCGGGACTATCCTCGGGTTACGAGCAGTACTTC
TRBJ1-1,TRBD1,15,TRBV7-2,few,CASSQWTGGETEAFF,TGTGCCAGCAGCCAATGGACAGGGGGTGAGACTGAAGCTTTCTTT
TRBJ2-7,TRBD1,14,TRBV5-1,.,CASDLTGQGYEQYF,TGCGCCAGCGACCTTACGGGACAGGGTTATGAGCAGTACTTC
TRBJ1-2,.,17,TRBV3-1,.,CASSQDRGGFFNYGYTF,TGTGCCAGCAGCCAAGATAGGGGAGGATTTTTTAACTATGGCTACACCTTC
TRBJ1-5,.,14,TRBV14,few,CASSTGPSNQPQHF,TGTGCCAGCAGTACCGGTCCTAGCAATCAGCCCCAGCATTTT
TRBJ2-7,.,17,TRBV7-9,few,CASSLLVVREGSYEQYF,TGTGCCAGCAGCTTATTGGTTGTCAGGGAAGGCTCCTACGAGCAGTACTTC
TRBJ2-3,TRBD2,15,TRBV20-1,.,CSARDERAGADTQYF,TGCAGTGCTAGAGATGAGCGGGCGGGGGCAGATACGCAGTATTTT
TRBJ2-7,TRBD2,15,TRBV20-1,.,CSATGLVGRSYEQYF,TGCAGTGCTACCGGACTAGTAGGCCGATCCTACGAGCAGTACTTC
TRBJ2-1,.,13,TRBV18,many,CASSPGPHNEQFF,TGTGCCAGCTCACCAGGACCTCACAATGAGCAGTTCTTC
TRBJ1-5,.,12,TRBV7-2,few,CASRTNNQPQHF,TGTGCCAGCAGGACAAACAATCAGCCCCAGCATTTT
TRBJ2-7,TRBD2,12,TRBV12-3/TRBV12-4,once,CASEAGYYEQYF,TGTGCCAGCGAAGCGGGGTACTACGAGCAGTACTTC
TRBJ2-1,TRBD2,15,TRBV9,.,CASSVGGTFGNEQFF,TGTGCCAGCAGCGTCGGGGGGACTTTCGGAAATGAGCAGTTCTTC
TRBJ2-1,TRBD2,16,TRBV24-1,.,CATSDPLAGAGNEQFF,TGTGCCACCAGTGATCCCCTAGCGGGAGCCGGCAATGAGCAGTTCTTC
TRBJ1-2,.,16,TRBV4-2,.,CASSPDRTSYLYGYTF,TGTGCCAGCAGCCCCGACAGGACCTCTTATTTATATGGCTACACCTTC
TRBJ2-1,TRBD2,14,TRBV24-1,few,CATSPGREWNEQFF,TGTGCCACCAGCCCCGGGCGGGAGTGGAATGAGCAGTTCTTC
TRBJ2-3,.,12,TRBV14,many,CASSLAGWTQYF,TGTGCCAGCAGCCTCGCTGGCTGGACGCAGTATTTT
TRBJ2-1,TRBD2,16,TRBV7-2,many,CASSLVATSGNNEQFF,TGTGCCAGCAGCTTAGTCGCGACTAGCGGGAACAATGAGCAGTTCTTC
TRBJ2-7,TRBD2,17,TRBV10-3,once,CAISSVGLAGPYNEQYF,TGTGCCATCAGTTCAGTCGGTCTAGCGGGCCCTTACAATGAGCAGTACTTC
TRBJ2-5,TRBD2,14,TRBV25-1,few,CASSELAGVETQYF,TGTGCCAGCAGTGAGCTAGCGGGAGTAGAGACCCAGTACTTC
TRBJ2-7,TRBD1,13,TRBV5-1,few,CASRRQGWYEQYF,TGCGCCAGCAGGAGACAGGGTTGGTACGAGCAGTACTTC
TRBJ2-1,.,13,TRBV20-1,few,CSARDLPGEGQFF,TGCAGTGCTAGAGATTTGCCGGGTGAGGGGCAGTTCTTC
TRBJ2-7,TRBD2,19,TRBV11-2,few,CASSPGTSGGSVSSREQYF,TGTGCCAGCAGCCCCGGGACTAGCGGGGGGTCTGTGTCGTCCCGCGAGCAGTACTTC
TRBJ2-7,TRBD2,14,TRBV3-1,few,CASSSAGLAGGWYF,TGTGCCAGCAGCTCCGCGGGACTAGCGGGGGGTTGGTACTTC
TRBJ2-1,TRBD2,14,TRBV9,.,CASSVAGGPREQFF,TGTGCCAGCAGCGTAGCGGGGGGGCCCCGTGAGCAGTTCTTC
TRBJ2-7,TRBD1,15,TRBV20-1,.,CSAPGDRGLYNEQYF,TGCAGTGCTCCAGGGGACAGGGGGCTTTACAATGAGCAGTACTTC
TRBJ2-1,.,15,TRBV10-3,few,CAISESNLRYNEQFF,TGTGCCATCAGTGAGAGTAATCTGCGTTACAATGAGCAGTTCTTC
TRBJ1-1,TRBD1,18,TRBV10-3,.,CAITPDRGRPYMNTEAFF,TGTGCCATCACCCCAGACAGGGGGCGGCCTTACATGAACACTGAAGCTTTCTTT
TRBJ2-1,TRBD2,15,TRBV6-5,few,CASSYSASGYNEQFF,TGTGCCAGCAGTTACAGCGCTAGCGGGTACAATGAGCAGTTCTTC
TRBJ1-1,TRBD1,16,TRBV4-1,.,CASSRTRDRVDTEAFF,TGCGCCAGCAGCCGGACCCGGGACAGGGTGGACACTGAAGCTTTCTTT
TRBJ1-1,.,14,TRBV27,once,CASSLNGGYTEAFF,TGTGCCAGCAGTTTAAATGGGGGATACACTGAAGCTTTCTTT
TRBJ2-5,.,13,TRBV20-1,.,CSASSTRQETQYF,TGCAGTGCTAGTTCGACCCGCCAAGAGACCCAGTACTTC
TRBJ2-3,.,14,TRBV3-1,.,CASSGRERTDTQYF,TGTGCCAGCAGCGGCAGGGAGCGCACCGATACGCAGTATTTT